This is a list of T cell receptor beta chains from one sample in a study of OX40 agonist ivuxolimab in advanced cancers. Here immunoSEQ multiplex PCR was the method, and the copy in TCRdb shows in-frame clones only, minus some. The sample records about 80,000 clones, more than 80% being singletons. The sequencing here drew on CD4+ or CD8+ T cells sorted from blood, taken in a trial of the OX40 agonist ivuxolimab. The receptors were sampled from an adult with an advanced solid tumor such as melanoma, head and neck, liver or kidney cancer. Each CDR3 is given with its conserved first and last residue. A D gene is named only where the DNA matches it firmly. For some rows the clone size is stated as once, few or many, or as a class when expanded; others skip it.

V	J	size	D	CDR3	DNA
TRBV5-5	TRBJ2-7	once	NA	CASSLRAVSHEQYF	TGTGCCAGCAGCCTGCGAGCGGTGTCCCACGAGCAGTACTTC
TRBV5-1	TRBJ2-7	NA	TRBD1	CASSSGTGGTYEQYF	TGCGCCAGCAGCTCAGGGACAGGGGGCACGTACGAGCAGTACTTC
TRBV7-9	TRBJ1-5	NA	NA	CASSLGVGGSGQPQHF	TGTGCCAGCAGCTTAGGGGTCGGGGGATCGGGGCAGCCCCAGCATTTT
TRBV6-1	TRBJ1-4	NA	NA	CASRVGEKLFF	TGTGCCAGCAGGGTGGGGGAAAAACTGTTTTTT
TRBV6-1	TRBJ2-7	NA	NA	CASSELVTVYYEQYF	TGTGCCAGCAGTGAATTGGTGACAGTGTACTACGAGCAGTACTTC
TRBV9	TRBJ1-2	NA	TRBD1	CASSPFGTVENYGYTF	TGTGCCAGCAGCCCTTTCGGGACAGTGGAGAACTATGGCTACACCTTC
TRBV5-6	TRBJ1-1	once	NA	CASSSGWTEAFF	TGTGCCAGCAGCTCAGGTTGGACTGAAGCTTTCTTT
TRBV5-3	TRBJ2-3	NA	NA	CARSEADTQYF	TGTGCCAGAAGCGAAGCAGATACGCAGTATTTT
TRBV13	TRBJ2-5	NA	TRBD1	CASSSRGRVQETQYF	TGTGCCAGCAGCTCCAGGGGGCGCGTTCAAGAGACCCAGTACTTC
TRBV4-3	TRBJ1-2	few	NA	CASSPTGLHGYTF	TGCGCCAGCAGCCCGACAGGCCTCCATGGCTACACCTTC
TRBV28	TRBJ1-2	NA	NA	CASSLGRGLGYTF	TGTGCCAGCAGTTTAGGGAGAGGGTTAGGCTACACCTTC
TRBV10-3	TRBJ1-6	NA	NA	CATQETRTWGSPLHF	TGTGCCACCCAAGAAACCCGGACATGGGGTTCACCCCTCCACTTT
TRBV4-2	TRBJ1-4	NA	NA	CASSQDVGAANEKLFF	TGTGCCAGCAGCCAAGATGTGGGGGCAGCTAATGAAAAACTGTTTTTT
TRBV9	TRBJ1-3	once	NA	CASSVYQQGNTIYF	TGTGCCAGCAGCGTTTACCAGCAGGGAAACACCATATATTTT
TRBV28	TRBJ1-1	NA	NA	CASSFSVNTEAFF	TGTGCCAGCAGTTTCTCAGTGAACACTGAAGCTTTCTTT
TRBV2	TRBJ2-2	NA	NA	CASRREGGIGELFF	TGTGCCAGCAGACGAGAAGGAGGGATCGGGGAGCTGTTTTTT
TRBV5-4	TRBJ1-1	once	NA	CASSSGAGGFTEAFF	TGTGCCAGCAGCTCGGGGGCGGGTGGATTTACTGAAGCTTTCTTT
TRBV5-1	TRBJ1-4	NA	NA	CASSLASWGGRLRNEKLFF	TGCGCCAGCAGCTTGGCCTCGTGGGGCGGACGTCTACGAAATGAAAAACTGTTTTTT
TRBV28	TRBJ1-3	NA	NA	CASTGASGNTIYF	TGTGCCAGCACGGGGGCCTCTGGAAACACCATATATTTT
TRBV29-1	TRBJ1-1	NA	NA	CSVEDGRGAFF	TGCAGCGTTGAAGATGGTCGGGGAGCTTTCTTT
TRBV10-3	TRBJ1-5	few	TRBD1	CAISGQGVGQPQHF	TGTGCCATCAGCGGACAGGGAGTAGGACAGCCCCAGCATTTT
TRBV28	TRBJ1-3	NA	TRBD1	CASDRGQGLSGNTIYF	TGTGCCAGCGATAGGGGACAGGGACTCTCTGGAAACACCATATATTTT
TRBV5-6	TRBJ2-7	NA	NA	CASSLSRGVEQYF	TGTGCCAGCAGCTTGAGCAGGGGGGTCGAGCAGTACTTC
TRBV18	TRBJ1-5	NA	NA	CASSNRGESNQPQHF	TGTGCCAGCTCGAACCGGGGAGAAAGCAATCAGCCCCAGCATTTT
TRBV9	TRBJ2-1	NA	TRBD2	CASSVVAGLAPFYGEQFF	TGTGCCAGCAGCGTAGTGGCGGGACTAGCCCCCTTCTATGGTGAGCAGTTCTTC
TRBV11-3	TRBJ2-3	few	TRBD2	CASSLDGGRGDTQYF	TGTGCCAGCAGCTTAGACGGCGGGAGGGGAGATACGCAGTATTTT
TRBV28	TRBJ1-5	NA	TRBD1	CASSPSDRGGNQPQHF	TGTGCCAGCAGTCCATCAGACAGGGGGGGCAATCAGCCCCAGCATTTT
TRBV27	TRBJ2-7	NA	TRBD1	CASSLRYSGTGDEQYF	TGTGCCAGCAGTCTCCGCTACTCCGGGACAGGGGACGAGCAGTACTTC
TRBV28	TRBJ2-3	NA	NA	CASGRQLTDTQYF	TGTGCCAGCGGAAGACAGCTCACAGATACGCAGTATTTT
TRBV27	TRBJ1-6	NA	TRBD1	CASSRDRGTPGSPLHF	TGTGCCAGCAGTAGGGACAGGGGGACCCCTGGGTCACCCCTCCACTTT
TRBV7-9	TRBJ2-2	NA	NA	CASSSPQGMGTGELFF	TGTGCCAGCAGCTCCCCGCAGGGGATGGGCACCGGGGAGCTGTTTTTT
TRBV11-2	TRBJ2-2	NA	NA	CASSPWGRELAGELFF	TGTGCCAGCAGCCCCTGGGGGCGGGAGTTAGCCGGGGAGCTGTTTTTT
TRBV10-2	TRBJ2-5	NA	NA	CASSATGSQETQYF	TGCGCCAGCAGCGCTACAGGGTCCCAAGAGACCCAGTACTTC
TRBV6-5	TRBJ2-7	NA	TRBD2	CASSYLASGPYYEQYF	TGTGCCAGCAGTTATCTAGCTAGCGGACCGTATTACGAGCAGTACTTC
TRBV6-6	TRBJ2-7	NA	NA	CASSRANFHEQYF	TGTGCCAGCAGTCGGGCGAATTTCCACGAGCAGTACTTC
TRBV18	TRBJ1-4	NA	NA	CASSLSLPNPGQTNEKLFF	TGTGCCAGCTCACTCTCCTTACCAAACCCGGGACAAACTAATGAAAAACTGTTTTTT
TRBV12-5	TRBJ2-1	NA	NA	CASGASLAREVNNEQFF	TGTGCTAGTGGTGCCTCCCTTGCGCGTGAAGTAAACAATGAGCAGTTCTTC
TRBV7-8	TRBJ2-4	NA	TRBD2	CASSLNPSGANIQYF	TGTGCCAGCAGCTTAAACCCTAGCGGGGCGAACATTCAGTACTTC
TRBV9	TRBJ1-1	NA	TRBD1	CASSVGDRADTEAFF	TGTGCCAGCAGCGTAGGGGACAGGGCGGACACTGAAGCTTTCTTT
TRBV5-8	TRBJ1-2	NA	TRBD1	CASSLGTGHNYGYTF	TGTGCCAGCAGCTTGGGGACAGGGCATAACTATGGCTACACCTTC
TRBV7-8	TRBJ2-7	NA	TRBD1	CASSPTYWTGIQQQYF	TGTGCCAGCAGCCCGACTTACTGGACAGGGATCCAGCAGCAGTACTTC
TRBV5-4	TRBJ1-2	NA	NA	CASSAVINNGNYGYTF	TGTGCCAGCAGCGCGGTTATTAATAACGGGAACTATGGCTACACCTTC
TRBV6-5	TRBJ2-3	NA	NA	CASSYAWGTDTQYF	TGTGCCAGCAGTTACGCCTGGGGGACAGATACGCAGTATTTT
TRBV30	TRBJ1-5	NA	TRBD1	CAWSADRGLQPQHF	TGTGCCTGGAGCGCCGACAGGGGGCTTCAGCCCCAGCATTTT
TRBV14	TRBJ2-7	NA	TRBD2	CASSQLGEGRQYF	TGTGCCAGCAGCCAACTTGGGGAGGGTCGGCAGTACTTC
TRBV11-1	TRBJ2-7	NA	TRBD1	CASSFLGTGTGEQYF	TGTGCCAGCAGCTTCCTCGGCACAGGGACAGGCGAGCAGTACTTC
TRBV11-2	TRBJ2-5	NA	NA	CASSPMAPGTQYF	TGTGCCAGCAGCCCCATGGCGCCAGGCACCCAGTACTTC
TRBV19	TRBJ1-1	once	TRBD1	CASSMEDRLNTEAFF	TGTGCCAGTAGTATGGAGGACAGGCTGAACACTGAAGCTTTCTTT